Listed below are T cell receptor beta chains from one sample, sequenced in a study of T cell changes during pregnancy in multiple sclerosis. Using immunoSEQ multiplex PCR, the repertoire was profiled, and TCRdb retains in-frame clones only, with some absent. The repertoire consists of about 60,000 clones, with 80% to 95% occurring once and the leading ten covering around 6.8%. The source material was peripheral blood, sampled in the third trimester of pregnancy. The receptors were gathered from a female donor in good health, enrolled as a control in a pregnancy study. CDR3s include the opening cysteine and the closing phenylalanine or tryptophan. D genes are given only for firm matches. Clone size is given for some rows only: seen once, a few or many times, or a class if the clone is expanded.

abundance: NA; v_gene: TRBV27; j_gene: TRBJ2-3; d_gene: TRBD2; CDR3aa: CATHTSGRTDTQYF; CDR3nt: TGTGCCACGCACACTAGCGGGAGGACAGATACGCAGTATTTT
abundance: once; v_gene: TRBV30; j_gene: TRBJ2-7; d_gene: TRBD1; CDR3aa: CAWIRTGGINSGEQYF; CDR3nt: TGTGCCTGGATCCGGACAGGGGGTATTAACTCTGGCGAGCAGTACTTC
abundance: NA; v_gene: TRBV11-3; j_gene: TRBJ2-5; d_gene: TRBD2; CDR3aa: CASSLGLAGEETQYF; CDR3nt: TGTGCCAGCAGCTTAGGGCTAGCGGGAGAAGAGACCCAGTACTTC
abundance: NA; v_gene: TRBV19; j_gene: TRBJ1-5; d_gene: TRBD1; CDR3aa: CASSTLQGNQPQHF; CDR3nt: TGTGCCAGTAGTACCCTACAGGGGAATCAGCCCCAGCATTTT
abundance: once; v_gene: TRBV11-2; j_gene: TRBJ2-5; d_gene: TRBD2; CDR3aa: CASSSRPGLAGGQGETQYF; CDR3nt: TGTGCCAGCAGCTCCCGGCCGGGACTAGCGGGGGGGCAGGGGGAGACCCAGTACTTC
abundance: NA; v_gene: TRBV5-1; j_gene: TRBJ2-7; d_gene: TRBD2; CDR3aa: CASSLSSGTTYEQYF; CDR3nt: TGCGCCAGCAGCTTGAGTAGCGGGACTACCTACGAGCAGTACTTC
abundance: NA; v_gene: TRBV5-4; j_gene: TRBJ2-1; d_gene: NA; CDR3aa: CASSLELAPYNEQFF; CDR3nt: TGTGCCAGCAGCTTGGAACTAGCTCCTTACAATGAGCAGTTCTTC
abundance: NA; v_gene: TRBV11-2; j_gene: TRBJ2-3; d_gene: TRBD1; CDR3aa: CASSLARGRTDTQYF; CDR3nt: TGTGCCAGCAGCTTAGCCAGGGGGCGCACAGATACGCAGTATTTT
abundance: NA; v_gene: TRBV30; j_gene: TRBJ2-1; d_gene: TRBD2; CDR3aa: CAWGDPTSAAYNEQFF; CDR3nt: TGTGCCTGGGGAGACCCGACTAGCGCTGCCTACAATGAGCAGTTCTTC
abundance: few; v_gene: TRBV21-1; j_gene: TRBJ2-2; d_gene: NA; CDR3aa: CASSKGSRGSTGELFF; CDR3nt: TGTGCCAGCAGCAAAGGATCCAGGGGGAGTACCGGGGAGCTGTTTTTT
abundance: NA; v_gene: TRBV4-2; j_gene: TRBJ1-1; d_gene: NA; CDR3aa: CASSQVGRGQNTEAFF; CDR3nt: TGTGCCAGCAGCCAAGTCGGACGGGGACAGAACACTGAAGCTTTCTTT
abundance: NA; v_gene: TRBV7-2; j_gene: TRBJ2-1; d_gene: NA; CDR3aa: CASSEDNLPAQFF; CDR3nt: TGTGCCAGCAGCGAGGACAATTTACCCGCGCAGTTCTTC
abundance: NA; v_gene: TRBV27; j_gene: TRBJ2-3; d_gene: TRBD2; CDR3aa: CASSWGGDTQYF; CDR3nt: TGTGCCAGCAGTTGGGGGGGAGATACGCAGTATTTT
abundance: once; v_gene: TRBV27; j_gene: TRBJ2-1; d_gene: NA; CDR3aa: CASSAGTASYNEQFF; CDR3nt: TGTGCCAGCAGCGCGGGGACAGCGTCCTACAATGAGCAGTTCTTC
abundance: NA; v_gene: TRBV9; j_gene: TRBJ2-1; d_gene: TRBD2; CDR3aa: CASSPSGAGLAGIPTSYNEQFF; CDR3nt: TGTGCCAGCAGCCCCAGCGGGGCGGGACTAGCGGGCATACCCACCTCCTACAATGAGCAGTTCTTC
abundance: NA; v_gene: TRBV4-1; j_gene: TRBJ2-7; d_gene: NA; CDR3aa: CASSHIKSSYEQYF; CDR3nt: TGCGCCAGCAGCCACATTAAGAGCTCCTACGAGCAGTACTTC
abundance: NA; v_gene: TRBV29-1; j_gene: TRBJ1-5; d_gene: NA; CDR3aa: CSAARAGEGQPQHF; CDR3nt: TGCAGCGCCGCCAGGGCCGGGGAGGGGCAGCCCCAGCATTTT
abundance: once; v_gene: TRBV27; j_gene: TRBJ1-2; d_gene: NA; CDR3aa: CASGAYNYGYTF; CDR3nt: TGTGCCAGCGGAGCCTATAACTATGGCTACACCTTC
abundance: NA; v_gene: TRBV7-9; j_gene: TRBJ2-1; d_gene: TRBD1; CDR3aa: CASSLAGQAHEQFF; CDR3nt: TGTGCCAGCAGCTTAGCCGGACAGGCCCATGAGCAGTTCTTC
abundance: NA; v_gene: TRBV9; j_gene: TRBJ2-1; d_gene: TRBD1; CDR3aa: CASSVGQGSYNEQFF; CDR3nt: TGTGCCAGCAGCGTAGGACAGGGCTCCTACAATGAGCAGTTCTTC
abundance: NA; v_gene: TRBV5-1; j_gene: TRBJ2-2; d_gene: NA; CDR3aa: CASRGSGELFF; CDR3nt: TGCGCCAGCAGGGGGAGCGGGGAGCTGTTTTTT
abundance: NA; v_gene: TRBV5-5; j_gene: TRBJ2-7; d_gene: NA; CDR3aa: CASSLAGQTFTYEQYF; CDR3nt: TGTGCCAGCAGCTTGGCCGGACAGACATTCACCTACGAGCAGTACTTC
abundance: NA; v_gene: TRBV10-2; j_gene: TRBJ2-7; d_gene: NA; CDR3aa: CASSESLYEQYF; CDR3nt: TGCGCCAGCAGTGAATCCCTTTACGAGCAGTACTTC
abundance: NA; v_gene: TRBV5-6; j_gene: TRBJ2-1; d_gene: NA; CDR3aa: CASSSTRNNEQFF; CDR3nt: TGTGCCAGCAGCTCGACACGTAACAATGAGCAGTTCTTC
abundance: few; v_gene: TRBV14; j_gene: TRBJ2-7; d_gene: NA; CDR3aa: CASSQDVVSGSEQYF; CDR3nt: TGTGCCAGCAGCCAAGATGTAGTATCGGGGTCCGAGCAGTACTTC
abundance: NA; v_gene: TRBV7-2; j_gene: TRBJ2-5; d_gene: NA; CDR3aa: CASSPGGPLETQYF; CDR3nt: TGTGCCAGCTCTCCCGGGGGGCCCTTGGAGACCCAGTACTTC
abundance: NA; v_gene: TRBV27; j_gene: TRBJ1-3; d_gene: NA; CDR3aa: CASSLAGGAGNTIYF; CDR3nt: TGTGCCAGCAGTTTAGCGGGGGGCGCTGGAAACACCATATATTTT
abundance: NA; v_gene: TRBV10-1; j_gene: TRBJ2-7; d_gene: TRBD2; CDR3aa: CASSESKVHRVAGGFYEQYF; CDR3nt: TGCGCCAGCAGTGAGTCGAAAGTTCACCGGGTAGCGGGAGGGTTTTACGAGCAGTACTTC
abundance: NA; v_gene: TRBV7-6; j_gene: TRBJ2-1; d_gene: TRBD1; CDR3aa: CASSGTGGPYNEQFF; CDR3nt: TGTGCCAGCAGCGGTACAGGGGGCCCCTACAATGAGCAGTTCTTC
abundance: NA; v_gene: TRBV5-1; j_gene: TRBJ2-6; d_gene: TRBD1; CDR3aa: CASGQGPSSGANVLTF; CDR3nt: TGCGCCAGCGGACAGGGGCCGAGCTCTGGGGCCAACGTCCTGACTTTC
abundance: NA; v_gene: TRBV30; j_gene: TRBJ2-7; d_gene: NA; CDR3aa: CAWGLAGSLEQYF; CDR3nt: TGTGCCTGGGGCCTTGCGGGAAGTCTCGAGCAGTACTTC
abundance: NA; v_gene: TRBV29-1; j_gene: TRBJ2-7; d_gene: NA; CDR3aa: CSVEEGEDYEQYF; CDR3nt: TGCAGCGTTGAAGAGGGCGAAGACTACGAGCAGTACTTC
abundance: NA; v_gene: TRBV5-6; j_gene: TRBJ2-2; d_gene: NA; CDR3aa: CASSLGTTSHTGELFF; CDR3nt: TGTGCCAGCAGCTTAGGCACGACATCTCACACCGGGGAGCTGTTTTTT